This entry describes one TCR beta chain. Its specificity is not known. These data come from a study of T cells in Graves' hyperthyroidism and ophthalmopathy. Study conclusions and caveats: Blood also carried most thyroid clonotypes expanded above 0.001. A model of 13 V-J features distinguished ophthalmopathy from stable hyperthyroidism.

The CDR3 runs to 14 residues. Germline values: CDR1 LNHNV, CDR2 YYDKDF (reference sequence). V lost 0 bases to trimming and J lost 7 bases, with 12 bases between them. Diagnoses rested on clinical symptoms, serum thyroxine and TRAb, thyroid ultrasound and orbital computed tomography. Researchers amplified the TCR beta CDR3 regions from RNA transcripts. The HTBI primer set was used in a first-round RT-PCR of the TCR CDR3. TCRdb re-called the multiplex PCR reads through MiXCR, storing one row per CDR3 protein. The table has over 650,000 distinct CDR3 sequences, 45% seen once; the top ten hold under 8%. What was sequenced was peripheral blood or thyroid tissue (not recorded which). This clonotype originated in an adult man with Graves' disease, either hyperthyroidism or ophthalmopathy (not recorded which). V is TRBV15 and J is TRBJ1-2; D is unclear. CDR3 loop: CATSRDLAGGGYTF. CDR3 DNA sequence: TGTGCCACCAGCAGAGATTTGGCGGGAGGTGGCTACACCTTC. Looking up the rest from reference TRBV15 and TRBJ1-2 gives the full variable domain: DAMVIQNPRYQVTQFGKPVTLSCSQTLNHNVMYWYQQKSSQAPKLLFHYYDKDFNNEADTPDNFQSRRPNTSFCFLDIRSPGLGDTAMYLCATSRDLAGGGYTFGSGTRLTVV.